This T cell receptor (beta chain) was retrieved from a study of CD8 T cells in Susac syndrome. Reverse transcription of roughly 0.5 to 1 ug RNA used random hexamers. TCRdb reprocessed the immunoSEQ multiplex PCR reads with MiXCR, giving one entry per CDR3 protein. The sample records 130,000 to 150,000 distinct CDR3 sequences, 94% being singletons. The clonotype comes from a human donor in good health. What was sequenced was CD8+ T cells from PBMCs.

The CDR3 nucleotides are TGTGCCAGCTCACCTGATGGTCAGCCCCAGCATTTT. Protein: CASSPDGQPQHF. J is TRBJ1-5 and V is TRBV18, with D unclear. The CDR3 spans 12 residues. V lost 3 bases to trimming and J lost 6 bases, with 6 bases between them. Per germline, CDR1 KGHSH and CDR2 LQKENI.